One and the same sample provided the 15 T cell receptor beta chains below, sequenced in a study of cytomegalovirus exposure and HLA in healthy donors. The PCR made use of 60 Vbeta and 13 Jbeta primers. Repertoires were generated with immunoSEQ multiplex PCR, while TCRdb's copy carries only in-frame clones and drops some. The table lists more than 90,000 clones, under 80% of them singletons. The sample taken for sequencing was PBMCs. These receptor sequences come from a human donor in good health.

This clone was seen more than once but under ten times. The J gene is TRBJ1-3, the V gene TRBV6-5; no reliable D call. Trimming removed 2 bases from V and 0 bases from J, with 8 bases in between. The CDR3 runs to 15 residues. Germline CDR1 MNHEY, CDR2 SVGAGI. CDR3 DNA: TGTGCCAGCAGTTACGGGCAGATCTCTGGAAACACCATATATTTT. Encoded protein: CASSYGQISGNTIYF.

The chain recombines TRBV19 with TRBJ1-1; no clear D. The germline V and J ends were trimmed by 3 bases and 2 bases, with 13 bases remaining between them. The CDR3 runs to 15 residues. The germline gives CDR1 LNHDA, CDR2 SQIVND (reference sequence). CDR3 sequence reads: CASSIGNRGNTEAFF. Here the CDR3 DNA reads TGTGCCAGTAGTATCGGAAATCGGGGTAACACTGAAGCTTTCTTT. The variable domain in full, with the rest retrieved from reference TRBV19 and TRBJ1-1, is DGGITQSPKYLFRKEGQNVTLSCEQNLNHDAMYWYRQDPGQGLRLIYYSQIVNDFQKGDIAEGYSVSREKKESFPLTVTSAQKNPTAFYLCASSIGNRGNTEAFFGQGTRLTVV.

The rearrangement uses TRBV2 and TRBJ2-1, with 9 bases aligning to TRBD1. There are 15 residues in the CDR3. The V gene end was trimmed by 3 bases and the J gene end by 6 bases; junction bases not matched to a gene: 6. The germline V gene has CDR1 SNHLY and CDR2 FYNNEI. CDR3 amino acids: CASSEQPGQGNEQFF. CDR3 bases: TGTGCCAGCAGTGAGCAACCGGGACAGGGCAATGAGCAGTTCTTC.

This chain uses TRBV18 with TRBJ2-3; the D is unclear. Per germline, CDR1 KGHSH and CDR2 LQKENI. The CDR3 consists of 11 residues. V lost 6 bases and J lost 6, with 7 bases in between. CDR3 nucleotide sequence: TGTGCCAGCTCCTCCGGGGATACGCAGTATTTT. It encodes CASSSGDTQYF.

This clone has a single count. This chain's CDR3 is CASSLRTSNYGYTF. The CDR3 DNA reads as TGTGCCAGCAGTTTACGCACATCCAACTATGGCTACACCTTC. V usage is TRBV27 and J usage is TRBJ1-2; the D is unclear. CDR3 size: 14 residues. V was cut by 2 bases and J by 2 bases, with 9 bases left in between. Germline V gene lookup returns CDR1 MNHEY and CDR2 SMNVEV (reference sequence).

This clone was seen more than once but under ten times. The rearrangement joins TRBV6-5 to TRBJ1-2; 9 bases line up with TRBD1. CDR1 is MNHEY and CDR2 is SVGAGI in the germline V gene. This CDR3 is built from 13 residues. Trimming took 6 bases from V and 3 from J; bases not matched to a gene: 2. The CDR3 here is CASSRTGDYGYTF. DNA for the CDR3: TGTGCCAGCAGCCGGACAGGGGACTATGGCTACACCTTC.

V gene TRBV14 combines with J gene TRBJ1-1; unclear D gene. Germline assignment: CDR1 SGHDN and CDR2 FVKESK. Trimming removed 1 base at V and 5 bases at J, with 11 bases between. The CDR3 sequence is 14 residues long. The CDR3: CASSQVAGRTEAFF. The DNA for the CDR3 is TGTGCCAGCAGCCAAGTTGCGGGAAGGACTGAAGCTTTCTTT. The whole variable domain, remainder taken from reference TRBV14 and TRBJ1-1, is EAGVTQFPSHSVIEKGQTVTLRCDPISGHDNLYWYRRVMGKEIKFLLHFVKESKQDESGMPNNRFLAERTGGTYSTLKVQPAELEDSGVYFCASSQVAGRTEAFFGQGTRLTVV.

This chain uses TRBV18 with TRBJ1-2; TRBD1 might be the D (6 bases). The CDR3 sequence is 13 residues long. Germline values: CDR1 KGHSH, CDR2 LQKENI. Trimming left V 1 base short and J 8 bases short, with 11 bases between. CDR3: CASSPLGAQGYTF. CDR3 nucleotides: TGTGCCAGCTCACCACTGGGGGCGCAGGGCTACACCTTC.

The rearrangement links TRBV7-2 to TRBJ2-1; possibly TRBD2 for D (6 bases). The V end lost 5 bases, the J end lost 6 bases, and 20 bases lay between the germline ends. There are 16 residues in the CDR3. Looked up from germline, CDR1 is SGHTA and CDR2 is FQGNSA. Here the CDR3 DNA reads TGTGCCAGCAGCCGATTCGTTTCTAGCGAGGGCAATGAGCAGTTCTTC. This encodes CASSRFVSSEGNEQFF.

J is TRBJ2-1 and V is TRBV6-4; D remains unclear. Germline V lookup: CDR1 MRHNA, CDR2 SNTAGT. V lost 4 bases, J lost 2 bases, and 15 bases lay in between. The CDR3 is 16 residues long. The CDR3 bases are TGTGCCAGCAGTGTCGAACCGATCAGCGCCTACAATGAGCAGTTCTTC. Its translation is CASSVEPISAYNEQFF.

The chain joins TRBV6-5 to TRBJ2-4; no reliable D call. Germline V gene data show CDR1 as MNHEY and CDR2 as SVGAGI. Trimming pared 0 bases from V and 7 bases from J, leaving 13 bases between. This CDR3 spans 15 amino acids. DNA of the CDR3: TGTGCCAGCAGTTACTCGGGCAGTCTTGCGAACATTCAGTACTTC. This encodes CASSYSGSLANIQYF.

This rearrangement joins TRBV5-1 to TRBJ2-2, with 7 bases matching TRBD1. The CDR3 sequence is 14 residues long. From germline, CDR1 is SGHRS and CDR2 YFSETQ. The trim removed 4 bases at V and 1 base at J, leaving 1 base unmatched. The CDR3 sequence: CASSRDRNTGELFF. The CDR3 DNA sequence: TGCGCCAGCAGCCGGGACAGGAACACCGGGGAGCTGTTTTTT.

V gene TRBV7-2 combines with J gene TRBJ2-4; a possible D gene is TRBD1 (5 bases). CDR3 length: 15 residues. V was pared by 1 base and J by 6 bases, with 13 bases between. Per the germline V gene, CDR1 is SGHTA and CDR2 is FQGNSA. CDR3 loop: CASSLDGGAANIQYF. The DNA of the CDR3 is TGTGCCAGCAGCTTAGATGGTGGGGCCGCAAACATTCAGTACTTC.

The gene calls are TRBV11-3 and TRBJ2-3, with a possible D match to TRBD1 (7 bases). V lost 0 bases and J lost 2, with 15 bases in between. This CDR3 has 17 residues. CDR1 SGHNT and CDR2 YENEEA come from the germline V gene. DNA of the CDR3: TGTGCCAGCAGCTTAGATCCCCCAGGGGGGTACACAGATACGCAGTATTTT. Translating it yields CASSLDPPGGYTDTQYF.

This chain connects TRBV5-4 to TRBJ2-5, with D possibly TRBD1 on 6 matching bases. Germline CDR1 reads SGHNT; CDR2 reads YYREEE (reference sequence). V shed 0 bases and J shed 5 bases, with 20 bases lying between them. This CDR3 has 17 residues. This chain's CDR3 is CASSLGGRGGSGETQYF. Here the CDR3 DNA reads TGTGCCAGCAGCTTGGGGGGCAGGGGTGGGTCGGGGGAGACCCAGTACTTC.